This T cell receptor (beta chain) was recorded in a study of cytomegalovirus exposure and HLA in healthy donors (dated by TCRdb to the late 2010s). Regarding the study in general: An earlier analysis of some 600 of the donors reported approximately 260 Gb of sequence data and roughly 120 million unique TCR beta sequences obtained from about 180 million T cells. Among the approximately 400 genotyped donors, around 81% belonged to the genetic ancestry cluster associated with self-reported Caucasian donors. Every discovery cohort repertoire had been produced on one sequencing platform. The study used immunosequencing to profile the T cell repertoires of under 700 subjects and linked those repertoires to cytomegalovirus serostatus. Besides the first cohort of 666 subjects, a separate validation cohort made up of 120 different subjects was used. HLA typing included class I and class II loci at four-digit resolution. The number of typed donors differed by locus: about 620-640 for A, B, C, DRB1 and DQB1; 500 to 550 for DQA1; 606 for DPA1; and roughly 470 for DPB1. The study was designed to test whether signatures of past pathogen exposure could be identified by cataloging public T cell receptors. On average, around 240,000 unique TCR beta nucleotide sequences were sequenced per donor among about 400 genotyped donors of the cohort, with 15% to 20% of those sequences being non-productive. To study patterns of TCR occurrence, a later analysis re-analyzed previously published TCR beta repertoires from under 750 donors and added high-resolution HLA genotyping. Several DR-DQ haplotypes were handled as single units for association and clustering because linkage in the cohort was strong. An early release covering approximately 600 HLA-typed donors comprised about 300 gigabases of sequencing data and tens of millions of unique TCR sequences. A later genetic analysis took genome-wide SNP genotypes for about 65% of the 666 donors and used that subset as a discovery cohort. Donor age, sex, ethnicity and CMV serostatus were compiled alongside the repertoire data. The later analysis used no new phenotypic data to find candidate immune exposures, relying instead on TCR beta sequences and their occurrence across donors. An earlier analysis of a few hundred of the donors applied high-throughput TCR beta sequencing to assess whether each TCR beta V gene segment acted as functional or pseudogenic. To predict cytomegalovirus infection status, the study combined high-throughput TCR immunosequencing, statistical association of individual TCRs with disease status, and machine learning. What the research found in general, with its limitations: When HLA alleles, especially DR and DQ, strongly co-occurred, attributing TCR associations to individual alleles was difficult. Cytomegalovirus status was reported to be diagnosed by the classifier with high specificity and sensitivity in both the original and validation cohorts. In a later analysis, about 17,000 TCR beta sequences were associated with specific HLA alleles at a false discovery rate of 0.05. In vitro tests confirmed that a few of the cytomegalovirus-associated TCR beta chains recognize cytomegalovirus antigens. A further reported finding was that TCR beta sequences accurately predicted the HLA-A and HLA-B alleles for most subjects in the first cohort. Immune exposure information for the cohort was limited to CMV serostatus. The earlier analysis of a few hundred of the donors excluded seventeen rarely observed V segments, including chromosome 9 orphons, because counts were too low. An earlier analysis of 587 of the donors showed that most TCR beta V segments appeared in productive rearrangements either about 87% or about 30% of the time, which broadly matched IMGT annotations. Only TCR beta chains were sequenced in this cohort, and the absence of alpha or paired-chain data limited detectable features. Most TCR sequences were observed very rarely across donors, whereas some public TCRs were present in many individuals. A later analysis found that HLA-associated TCR beta chains were more clonally expanded and had lower generation probabilities than equally common non-associated chains. Compared with the approximately 700-donor mean, donors in an Asian-associated ancestry cluster had fewer N-insertions in productive TCRs, according to a later genetic analysis. The 87-base-pair reads could not distinguish some IMGT-functional V segments, including TRBV6-2 and TRBV6-3, so those segments were excluded. According to a later analysis, parvovirus B19, influenza, CMV and Epstein-Barr virus appeared linked to several top co-occurrence clusters. A later genetic analysis associated a missense DCLRE1C variant with V-gene and J-gene trimming of TCR beta chains, and an independent cohort replicated the association. Sequencing depth was assumed to be roughly uniform across donors in the presence/absence analyses, though that assumption may not hold. According to the authors, the approach could potentially be generalized to other disease states and immunological phenotypes. The study gave a list of under 200 TCR beta chains associated with cytomegalovirus. A group of highly shared sequence variants was considered likely to be a technical artifact of the sequencing pipeline. Because HLA typing was missing for some donors at each locus, association tests included only the typed subset. In a later analysis, most CMV-associated TCR beta chains were found to appear HLA-restricted, with HLA associations seemingly driven largely by CMV exposure. Linkage disequilibrium might explain the correlated functional status among segregating V segments, but an unknown experimental factor could not be ruled out. In a later analysis, the rate of TCR association differed among HLA loci, with DRB1 alleles having the most associated TCRs and HLA-C alleles having the fewest.

The cohort was made up of about 610 healthy bone marrow donors. At the time of sampling, all cohort members were nominally healthy, though unrecorded immune exposures were likely present. The donor was CMV seronegative and was included in the group of about 350 seronegative cohort members. A peripheral blood sample was collected from each donor, and TCR beta sequencing was performed on peripheral blood mononuclear cells. Genomic DNA was extracted from the blood cell samples with the Qiagen DNeasy Blood Extraction Kit. The protocol used for the library was the immunoSEQ multiplex PCR assay. For the multiplex PCR, a mixture combining 60 forward primers for TCR Vbeta segments and 13 reverse primers for TCR Jbeta segments was used. The CDR3 region of rearranged TCR beta genes was amplified from genomic DNA with a multiplex PCR assay. The Illumina HiSeq System was used to sequence the amplified TCR beta libraries as 87-base-pair reads. Per the authors' processing: Across the 500 to 700 repertoires, a later analysis counted tens of millions of unique TCR beta chains, some 11 million of which were shared by at least two donors. A nearest-neighbor algorithm error-corrected the raw reads and collapsed the reads into unique sequences, merging closely related sequences to remove PCR and sequencing errors. CDR3 sequences were aligned to IMGT reference sequences to assign V, D and J gene segments. Each retained sequence needed at least a six-nucleotide match to both a V gene segment and a J gene segment. A rearrangement was called productive if the CDR3 had no stop codons and remained in frame with V and J, and every other rearrangement was called non-productive. Following IMGT convention, CDR3 was defined as the stretch from the second conserved V-encoded cysteine to the conserved J-encoded phenylalanine. The earlier analysis of 587 of the donors excluded sequences that lacked an unambiguous match to a single V gene segment. In an earlier analysis of some 590 of the donors, a V segment was called functional when productive rearrangements were above 56.7%, and segregating when the standard deviation between donors exceeded 5%. A statistical classification framework was developed to diagnose cytomegalovirus status using the catalog of TCR beta chain sequences. In a later analysis, TCR nucleotide sequences were compared against IMGT/GENE-DB human TR gene sequences so that V and J genes could be assigned. In a later analysis, CDR3 sequences and most-parsimonious VDJ recombination scenarios were assigned using the TCRdist pipeline. A later analysis defined each TCR beta chain by its CDR3 amino acid sequence plus V-gene family, and excluded reads lacking a unique V-gene family. As a way to deal with suspected cross-contamination and a sequencing artifact, a later analysis dropped nearly 600 nucleotide sequences that were highly shared and had low generation probability. In a later analysis, a clonal expansion index was calculated for each public chain from normalized within-repertoire ranks of inferred template counts. In a later analysis, generation probabilities were computed with a VDJ recombination model fitted to out-of-frame rearrangements, and the resulting probabilities were checked against IGoR. In a later analysis, TCR-TCR, TCR-HLA and TCR-CMV co-occurrence was scored with hypergeometric tests, and a repertoire-size bias correction was applied to TCR pairs. A later analysis estimated false discovery rates by permuting HLA or CMV assignments 20 times. A later analysis grouped co-occurring TCRs with DBSCAN, adding TCRdist sequence similarity when clustering within HLA-allele-positive subsets. Repertoires with fewer than 30,000 or more than 120,000 public chains were left out of co-occurrence clustering, as were about 5 repertoires with anomalous nucleotide sharing. TCRdb mirrors the immuneACCESS table, restricted to in-frame sequences. Some clones are absent from its copies; in checked studies, under half trace to an unresolved V gene, and the reason for the others is unknown. That table supplies the V and J calls and clone size; D and trimming were determined from the DNA. The sample table records approximately 100,000 clones; 60% to 85% of these occur just once. The ten largest clonotypes hold 2% to 3% of the sample.

About this clone itself: Its antigen remains unidentified. No quality values exist for individual bases; no much larger clone is one base distant.

The CDR3, cysteine through phenylalanine, is 15 amino acids long. Just CDR3 DNA is preserved here, 45 bases in frame from base 1. Cut back by 1 base and 0 bases, the V and J ends lie 11 bases apart. CDR1 and CDR2 were assigned from the germline V gene as SGHDT and YYEEEE. Sample: PBMCs. The chain was built from TRBV5-6 and TRBJ2-7; the D gene cannot be named for sure. This TCR was sampled from a female donor in good health and CMV-seronegative. The nucleotides are TGTGCCAGCAGCTTGTGGGCAGAGAGCTCCTACGAGCAGTACTTC. Translation gives CASSLWAESSYEQYF.